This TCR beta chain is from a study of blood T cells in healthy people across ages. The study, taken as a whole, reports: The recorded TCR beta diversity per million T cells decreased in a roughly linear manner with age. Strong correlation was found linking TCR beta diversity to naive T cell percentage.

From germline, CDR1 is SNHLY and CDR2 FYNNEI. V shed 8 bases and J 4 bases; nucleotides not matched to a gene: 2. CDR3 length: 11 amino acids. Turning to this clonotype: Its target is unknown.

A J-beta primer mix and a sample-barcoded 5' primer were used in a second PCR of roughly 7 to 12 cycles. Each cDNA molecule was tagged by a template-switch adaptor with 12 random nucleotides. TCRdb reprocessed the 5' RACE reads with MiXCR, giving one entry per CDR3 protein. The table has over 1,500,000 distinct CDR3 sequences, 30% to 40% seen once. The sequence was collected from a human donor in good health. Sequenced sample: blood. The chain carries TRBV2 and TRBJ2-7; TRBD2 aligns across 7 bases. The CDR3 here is CASGGGYEQYF. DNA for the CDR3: TGTGCCAGCGGGGGGGGTTACGAGCAGTACTTC.